Listed here are 14 T cell receptor beta chains from one sample, sequenced in a study of naive and memory T cell subsets. Two oligonucleotides, mixed equimolar, formed the beta constant-region primer covering TRBC1 and TRBC2. Ligated cDNA was amplified by four rounds of PCR with nested alpha and beta constant-region primers and SP2. TCRdb called the UMI-ligation and nested PCR reads again in MiXCR, with one record for every CDR3 protein. Found here are around 110,000 distinct CDR3 sequences, around a third of them singletons; the top ten hold about 1%. Sequencing was done on a sample of central memory CD4+ T cells from blood. The receptors were sampled from a human donor in good health.

The CDR3 region is CSASAGVPYNEQFF. The CDR3 DNA reads TGCAGTGCTAGTGCCGGGGTCCCCTACAATGAGCAGTTCTTC. This chain uses TRBV20-1 with TRBJ2-1; TRBD2 might be the D (5 bases). V was clipped by 3 bases and J by 2 bases, with 11 bases between them. CDR1 is DFQATT and CDR2 is SNEGSKA in the germline V gene (reference sequence). The CDR3 is 14 residues long.

The V gene is TRBV6-1, the J gene TRBJ2-7; D is perhaps TRBD1 or TRBD2 (5 bases each). CDR3 size: 13 residues. Germline loops: CDR1 MNHNS, CDR2 SASEGT. Trimming stripped 7 bases from V and 0 bases from J, with 10 bases between. For the CDR3, the DNA is TGTGCCAGCATATCAGGGAGCTCCTACGAGCAGTACTTC. Translated, it gives CASISGSSYEQYF.

This clonotype was observed at least ten times. The chain has TRBV24-1 and TRBJ2-1, with 8 nucleotides matching TRBD2. The germline V gene has CDR1 KGHDR and CDR2 SFDVKD. V gave up 5 bases and J gave up 9 bases; unmatched junction bases: 8. This CDR3 is built from 14 residues. The CDR3 sequence: CATSAGGARVEQFF. CDR3 coding DNA: TGTGCCACCAGTGCCGGGGGGGCAAGGGTTGAGCAGTTCTTC.

The chain carries TRBV7-8 and TRBJ1-5, with 9 positions matching TRBD1. This CDR3 is 15 amino acids long. The ends lost 5 bases at V and 6 bases at J; junction bases unmatched: 8. Germline V gene sequence: CDR1 SGHVS, CDR2 FQNEAQ. The CDR3 here is CASSEQDRGAQPQHF. In DNA form, the CDR3 reads TGTGCCAGCAGCGAACAGGACAGGGGAGCTCAGCCCCAGCATTTT.

This clonotype was seen at least ten times. This chain connects TRBV29-1 to TRBJ2-3; 11 bases map to TRBD1. This CDR3 spans 14 amino acids. With V trimmed by 6 bases and J by 5 bases, 7 bases remained unmatched. The V gene's germline CDR1 is SQVTM and CDR2 ANQGSEA. In DNA form, the CDR3 reads TGCAGCGTCCGCCCGGGACAGGGGGTAGATACGCAGTATTTT. Residues: CSVRPGQGVDTQYF.

This clonotype was observed a handful of times. The rearrangement joins TRBV6-4 to TRBJ2-1; 9 positions match TRBD2. Germline CDR1 and CDR2: MRHNA and SNTAGT. CDR3 length: 16 residues. J lost 0 bases, V lost 4 bases, and 4 bases had no gene match. DNA for the CDR3: TGTGCCAGCAGTGCCATTAGCGGGAGCTCCTACAATGAGCAGTTCTTC. It codes for CASSAISGSSYNEQFF.

The rearrangement links TRBV3-1 to TRBJ2-1, with TRBD2 matching 9 bases. Germline trimming cut 4 bases from V and 4 bases from J; bases unmatched to any gene: 14. The CDR3 is made up of 18 amino acids. Germline V gene lookup returns CDR1 LGHDT and CDR2 YNNKEL (reference sequence). The CDR3 DNA reads as TGTGCCAGCAGCCCTCCGGGCGGCGGGAGGGCCGGGTACAATGAGCAGTTCTTC. Translating it yields CASSPPGGGRAGYNEQFF.

The genes are TRBV7-9 and TRBJ1-1; D might be TRBD1 (6 bases). This CDR3 comprises 14 residues. Germline CDR1 and CDR2: SEHNR and FQNEAQ (reference sequence). The V end lost 5 bases, the J end lost 5 bases, and 15 bases lay between the germline ends. Here the CDR3 reads CASSPRGGDTEAFF. The CDR3 nucleotides are TGTGCCAGCAGCCCCAGGGGAGGGGATACTGAAGCTTTCTTT. Complete variable domain (other parts from reference TRBV7-9 and TRBJ1-1): DTGVSQNPRHKITKRGQNVTFRCDPISEHNRLYWYRQTLGQGPEFLTYFQNEAQLEKSRLLSDRFSAERPKGSFSTLEIQRTEQGDSAMYLCASSPRGGDTEAFFGQGTRLTVV.

This clonotype appeared a few times. The chain recombines TRBV28 with TRBJ2-7; 11 bases map to TRBD2. This CDR3 is 17 amino acids long. CDR1 MDHEN and CDR2 SYDVKM come from the germline V gene. Losses at the gene ends were 4 bases for V and 6 bases for J; bases not matched to a gene: 14. DNA for the CDR3: TGTGCCAGCAGTTCCACCCCGTTAGCGGGAGGGCCGATCGAGCAGTACTTC. Its protein is CASSSTPLAGGPIEQYF.

This clonotype has only a few counts. The V and J genes are TRBV4-1 and TRBJ2-3; 15 bases align to TRBD2. The germline gives CDR1 MGHRA, CDR2 YSYEKL. The CDR3 totals 18 residues. V trimming: 5 bases; J trimming: 7 bases; junction bases outside the gene matches: 13. CDR3 DNA sequence: TGCGCCAGCAGCTCTGGACTAGCGGGAGGGAATTTTAGAAATACGCAGTATTTT. It specifies CASSSGLAGGNFRNTQYF.

The V gene is TRBV7-9, the J gene TRBJ2-7, with a weak D call TRBD2 (6 bases). Trimming took off 5 bases at V and 7 bases at J, with 18 bases between the two ends. The germline gives CDR1 SEHNR, CDR2 FQNEAQ (reference sequence). The CDR3 spans 14 residues. The CDR3 spells CASSQRDSPGEQYF. CDR3 sequence (DNA): TGTGCCAGCAGCCAAAGGGACTCCCCCGGGGAGCAGTACTTC. The whole variable domain, remainder taken from reference TRBV7-9 and TRBJ2-7, is DTGVSQNPRHKITKRGQNVTFRCDPISEHNRLYWYRQTLGQGPEFLTYFQNEAQLEKSRLLSDRFSAERPKGSFSTLEIQRTEQGDSAMYLCASSQRDSPGEQYFGPGTRLTVT.

This clonotype was observed a few times. The chain recombines TRBV5-1 with TRBJ1-2, with TRBD1 identical over 9 bases. This CDR3 comprises 13 residues. Germline loops: CDR1 SGHRS, CDR2 YFSETQ. Trimming at V came to 4 bases and at J to 8 bases, leaving 6 bases not matched to a gene. The CDR3 DNA reads TGCGCCAGCAGCCATGGGACAGGGACCGGCTACACCTTC. The encoded protein is CASSHGTGTGYTF.

The chain is built from TRBV27 and TRBJ1-1, with D uncertain. The germline V gene has CDR1 MNHEY and CDR2 SMNVEV (reference sequence). V was trimmed by 8 bases and J by 3 bases, leaving 10 bases between them. This CDR3 has 12 residues. The chain's CDR3 is CASASSYTEAFF. The CDR3 DNA reads TGTGCCAGCGCGAGCAGCTACACTGAAGCTTTCTTT.

This clonotype has a handful of counts. The chain links TRBV29-1 to TRBJ2-1; tentatively, D is TRBD1 (6 bases). This CDR3 contains 12 residues. CDR1 and CDR2 (germline): SQVTM, ANQGSEA. The CDR3 reads CTASDRRNEQFF. Written as DNA, the CDR3 is TGCACCGCCTCGGACAGACGCAATGAGCAGTTCTTC.